Listed below are T cell receptor beta chains from one sample, sequenced in a study of cytomegalovirus exposure and HLA in healthy donors. Using immunoSEQ multiplex PCR, the repertoire was profiled, and TCRdb retains in-frame clones only, with some absent. This table has under 200,000 clones, around 77% appearing once. Sequences were obtained from PBMCs. These receptors all stem from a man between 60 and 75 years old in good health and CMV-seronegative. CDR3s include the opening cysteine and the closing phenylalanine or tryptophan. D genes are given only for firm matches. Not every row has a clone size; where given, it reads once, few, many or a size class.

j_call d_call clone_size v_call cdr3_nt cdr3_aa
TRBJ2-7 TRBD1 . TRBV7-9 TGTGCCAGCAGCAGGGGACAGTACGACGAGCAGTACTTC CASSRGQYDEQYF
TRBJ1-2 . . TRBV19 TGTGCCAGTAGTAGTCTCGGGACTGAAGTCTCTAACTATGGCTACACCTTC CASSSLGTEVSNYGYTF
TRBJ2-3 TRBD2 . TRBV2 TGTGCCAGCAGTGGGGCTAGCGGGGGGGCAGATACGCAGTATTTT CASSGASGGADTQYF
TRBJ1-5 TRBD1 . TRBV19 TGTGCCAGTAGTAGAAGCGGGACAGGAGTCCAGCCCCAGCATTTT CASSRSGTGVQPQHF
TRBJ1-2 TRBD1 few TRBV19 TGTGCCAGTACCGAAGGGACAGGGGGCGACTATGGCTACACCTTC CASTEGTGGDYGYTF
TRBJ2-7 . few TRBV15 TGTGCCACCAGCAACCCCAGCTCCTACGAGCAGTACTTC CATSNPSSYEQYF
TRBJ2-7 TRBD2 once TRBV25-1 TGTGCCAGCAGTGAATGGGGGGGAGCCTACGAGCAGTACTTC CASSEWGGAYEQYF
TRBJ1-2 . . TRBV9 TGTGCCAGCACGCGGGACACCTTC CASTRDTF
TRBJ2-2 . few TRBV7-9 TGTGCCAGCAGCCTACAGCCCGGGGAGCTGTTTTTT CASSLQPGELFF
TRBJ2-7 TRBD1 . TRBV7-9 TGTGCCAGCAGCTCGGGACAGGGACCCTACGAGCAGTACTTC CASSSGQGPYEQYF
TRBJ1-5 . . TRBV28 TGTGCCAGCCGCGGGGGGCGTAATCAGCCCCAGCATTTT CASRGGRNQPQHF
TRBJ2-2 . . TRBV9 TGTGCCAGCAGCGTAGTTACTACCGGGGAGCTGTTTTTT CASSVVTTGELFF
TRBJ1-1 . few TRBV5-6 TGTGCCAGCAGCTTGGTAGGGGCCCTGAACACTGAAGCTTTCTTT CASSLVGALNTEAFF
TRBJ1-1 . . TRBV4-3 TGCGCCAGCAGCCTATACCCCACAGGGAGCGGCACTGAAGCTTTCTTT CASSLYPTGSGTEAFF